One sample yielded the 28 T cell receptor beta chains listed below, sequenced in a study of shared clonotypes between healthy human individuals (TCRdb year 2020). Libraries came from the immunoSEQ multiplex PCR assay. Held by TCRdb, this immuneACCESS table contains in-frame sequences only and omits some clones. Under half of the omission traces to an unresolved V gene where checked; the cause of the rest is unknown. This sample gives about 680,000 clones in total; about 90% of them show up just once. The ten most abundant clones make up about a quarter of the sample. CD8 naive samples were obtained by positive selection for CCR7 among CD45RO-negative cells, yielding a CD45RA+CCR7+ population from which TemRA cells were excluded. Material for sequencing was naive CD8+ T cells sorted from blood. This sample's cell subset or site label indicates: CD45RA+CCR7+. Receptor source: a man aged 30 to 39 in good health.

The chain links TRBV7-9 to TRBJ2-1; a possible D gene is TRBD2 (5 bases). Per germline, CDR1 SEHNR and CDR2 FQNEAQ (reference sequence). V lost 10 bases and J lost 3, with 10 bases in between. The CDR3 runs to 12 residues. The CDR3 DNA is TGTGCCACCTCGGGGTACTACAATGAGCAGTTCTTC. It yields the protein CATSGYYNEQFF.

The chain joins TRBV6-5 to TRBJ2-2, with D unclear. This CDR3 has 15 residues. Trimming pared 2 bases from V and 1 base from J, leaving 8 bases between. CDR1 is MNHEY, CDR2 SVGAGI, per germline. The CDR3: CASSYVGVNTGELFF. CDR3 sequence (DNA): TGTGCCAGCAGTTACGTCGGAGTGAACACCGGGGAGCTGTTTTTT.

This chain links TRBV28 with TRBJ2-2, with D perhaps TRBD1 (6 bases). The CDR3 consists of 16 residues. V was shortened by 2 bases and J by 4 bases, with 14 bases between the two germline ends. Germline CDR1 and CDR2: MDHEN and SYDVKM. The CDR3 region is CASSLRGLSGTGELFF. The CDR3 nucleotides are TGTGCCAGCAGTTTAAGGGGGTTGAGCGGCACCGGGGAGCTGTTTTTT.

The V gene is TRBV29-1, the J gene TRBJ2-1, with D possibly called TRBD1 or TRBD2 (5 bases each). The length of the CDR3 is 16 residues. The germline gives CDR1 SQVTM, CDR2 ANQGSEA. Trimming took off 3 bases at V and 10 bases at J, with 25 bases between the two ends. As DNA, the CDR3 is TGCAGCGTTGAGAGGGGCGGAACTCACCCCGCCGGGGAGCAGTTCTTC. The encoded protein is CSVERGGTHPAGEQFF.

The CDR3 DNA reads TGTGCCAGCTCACCTCCGACGGGCGGGAAGAGTGAGCAGTTCTTC. It codes for CASSPPTGGKSEQFF. J is TRBJ2-1 and V is TRBV18, with D possibly being TRBD2 (6 bases). This CDR3 has 15 residues. Germline CDR1 KGHSH, CDR2 LQKENI. Trimming took off 3 bases at V and 9 bases at J, with 18 bases between the two ends.

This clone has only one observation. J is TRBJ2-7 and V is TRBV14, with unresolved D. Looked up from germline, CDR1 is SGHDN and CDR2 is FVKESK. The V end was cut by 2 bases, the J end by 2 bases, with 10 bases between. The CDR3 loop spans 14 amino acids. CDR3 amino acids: CASSQLGPPYEQYF. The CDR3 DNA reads TGTGCCAGCAGCCAACTAGGTCCCCCCTACGAGCAGTACTTC.

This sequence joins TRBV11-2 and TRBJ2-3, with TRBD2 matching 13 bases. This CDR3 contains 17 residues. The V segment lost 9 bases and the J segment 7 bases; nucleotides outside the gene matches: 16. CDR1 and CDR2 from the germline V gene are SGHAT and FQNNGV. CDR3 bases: TGTGCCAGGAACAAAGCCCCACTAGCGGGAGGGCCAAATACGCAGTATTTT. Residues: CARNKAPLAGGPNTQYF.

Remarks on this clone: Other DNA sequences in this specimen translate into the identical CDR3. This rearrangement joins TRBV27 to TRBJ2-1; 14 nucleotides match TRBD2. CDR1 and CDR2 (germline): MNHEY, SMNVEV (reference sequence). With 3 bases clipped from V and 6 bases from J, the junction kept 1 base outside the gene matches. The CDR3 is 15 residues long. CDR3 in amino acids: CASSLGTSGSNEQFF. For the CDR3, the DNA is TGTGCCAGCAGTTTGGGGACTAGCGGGAGCAATGAGCAGTTCTTC.

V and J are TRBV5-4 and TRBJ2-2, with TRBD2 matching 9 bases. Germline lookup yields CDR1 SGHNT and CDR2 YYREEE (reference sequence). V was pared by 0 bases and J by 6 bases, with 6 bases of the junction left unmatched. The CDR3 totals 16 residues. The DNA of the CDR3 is TGTGCCAGCAGCTTGGACCTAGCGGGATTCCCCGGGGAGCTGTTTTTT. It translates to CASSLDLAGFPGELFF.

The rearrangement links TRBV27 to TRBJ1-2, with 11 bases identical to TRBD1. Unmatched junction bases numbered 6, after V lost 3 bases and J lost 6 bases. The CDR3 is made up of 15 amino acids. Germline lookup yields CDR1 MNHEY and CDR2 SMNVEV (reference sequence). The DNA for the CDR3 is TGTGCCAGCAGTTTCCGGGACAGGGGGGTGGATGGCTACACCTTC. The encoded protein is CASSFRDRGVDGYTF.

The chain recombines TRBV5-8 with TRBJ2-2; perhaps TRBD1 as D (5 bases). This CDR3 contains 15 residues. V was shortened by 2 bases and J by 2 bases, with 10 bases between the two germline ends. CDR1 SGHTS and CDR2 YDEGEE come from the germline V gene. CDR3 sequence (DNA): TGTGCCAGCAGCTTATCAGGGATTAACACCGGGGAGCTGTTTTTT. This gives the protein CASSLSGINTGELFF.

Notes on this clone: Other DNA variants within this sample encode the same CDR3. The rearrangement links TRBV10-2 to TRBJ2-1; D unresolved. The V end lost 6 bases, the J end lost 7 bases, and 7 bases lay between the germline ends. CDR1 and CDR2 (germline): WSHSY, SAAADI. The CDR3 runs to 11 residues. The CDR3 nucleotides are TGCGCCAGCAGGGTGGGGAATGAGCAGTTCTTC. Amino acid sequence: CASRVGNEQFF.

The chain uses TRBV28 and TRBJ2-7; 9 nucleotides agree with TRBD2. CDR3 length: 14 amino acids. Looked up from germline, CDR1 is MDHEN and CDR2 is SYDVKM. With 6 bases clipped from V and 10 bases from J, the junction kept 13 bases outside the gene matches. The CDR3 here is CASRQTSGAGGQYF. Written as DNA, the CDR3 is TGTGCCAGCAGGCAGACTAGCGGAGCGGGGGGCCAGTACTTC.

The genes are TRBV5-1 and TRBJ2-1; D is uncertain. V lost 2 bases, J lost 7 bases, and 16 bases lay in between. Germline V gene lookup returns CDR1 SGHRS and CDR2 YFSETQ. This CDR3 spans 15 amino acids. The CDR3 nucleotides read TGCGCCAGCAGCTTTCCTAGGCAGGCTCCGAATGAGCAGTTCTTC. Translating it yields CASSFPRQAPNEQFF.

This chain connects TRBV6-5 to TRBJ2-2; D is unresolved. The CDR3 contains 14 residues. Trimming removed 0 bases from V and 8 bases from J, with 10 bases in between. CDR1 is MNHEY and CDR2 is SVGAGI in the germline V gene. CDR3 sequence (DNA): TGTGCCAGCAGTTACTCGGACGGTCCGGGGGAGCTGTTTTTT. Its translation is CASSYSDGPGELFF.

The CDR3 DNA is TGCAGCGGCCTTCACACTGAAGCTTTCTTT. Translating gives CSGLHTEAFF. This chain joins TRBV29-1 and TRBJ1-1; D ambiguous. CDR3 length: 10 amino acids. V was clipped by 7 bases and J by 3 bases, with 6 bases between them. CDR1 and CDR2 (germline): SQVTM, ANQGSEA.

The CDR3: CASSERVAGGRIYNEQFF. The CDR3 coding sequence is TGTGCCAGCAGTGAACGTGTGGCGGGAGGTCGTATATACAATGAGCAGTTCTTC. The chain uses TRBV2 and TRBJ2-1, with 8 bases aligning to TRBD2. Germline V gene data show CDR1 as SNHLY and CDR2 as FYNNEI. With V trimmed by 2 bases and J by 4 bases, 13 bases remained unmatched. The CDR3 runs to 18 residues.

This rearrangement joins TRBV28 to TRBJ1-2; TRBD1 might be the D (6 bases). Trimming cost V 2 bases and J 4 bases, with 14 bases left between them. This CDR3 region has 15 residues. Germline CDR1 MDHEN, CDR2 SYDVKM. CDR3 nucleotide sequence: TGTGCCAGCAGTTTACTTAGGGGGAGAGGCTATGGCTACACCTTC. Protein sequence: CASSLLRGRGYGYTF.

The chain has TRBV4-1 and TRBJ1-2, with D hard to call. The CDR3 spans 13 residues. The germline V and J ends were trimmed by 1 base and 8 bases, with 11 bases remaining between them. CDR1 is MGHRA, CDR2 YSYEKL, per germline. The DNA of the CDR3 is TGCGCCAGCAGCCAAGTCGGGGTAGGAGGCTACACCTTC. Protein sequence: CASSQVGVGGYTF.

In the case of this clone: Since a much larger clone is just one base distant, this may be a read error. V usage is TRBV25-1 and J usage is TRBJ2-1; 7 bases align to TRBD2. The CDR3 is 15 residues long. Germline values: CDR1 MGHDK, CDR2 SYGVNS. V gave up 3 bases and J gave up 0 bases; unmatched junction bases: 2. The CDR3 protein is CASSDGGSSYNEQFF. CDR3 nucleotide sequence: TGTGCCAGCAGTGACGGGGGGAGCTCCTACAATGAGCAGTTCTTC.

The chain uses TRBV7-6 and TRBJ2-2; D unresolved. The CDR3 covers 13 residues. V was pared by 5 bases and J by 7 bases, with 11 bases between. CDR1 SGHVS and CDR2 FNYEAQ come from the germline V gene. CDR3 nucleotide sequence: TGTGCCAGCAGCCCCCCCGGAGTCGGGGAGCTGTTTTTT. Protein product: CASSPPGVGELFF.

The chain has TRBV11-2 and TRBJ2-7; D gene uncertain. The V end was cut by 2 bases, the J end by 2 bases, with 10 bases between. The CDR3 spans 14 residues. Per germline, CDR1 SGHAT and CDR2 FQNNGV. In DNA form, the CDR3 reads TGTGCCAGCAGCTTATGGCAGGTGACCTACGAGCAGTACTTC. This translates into CASSLWQVTYEQYF.

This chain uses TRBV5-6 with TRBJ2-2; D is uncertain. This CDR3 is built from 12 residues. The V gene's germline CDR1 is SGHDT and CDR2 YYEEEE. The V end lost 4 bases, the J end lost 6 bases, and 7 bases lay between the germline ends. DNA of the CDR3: TGTGCCAGCAGCCCCTCCCCCGGGGAGCTGTTTTTT. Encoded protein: CASSPSPGELFF.

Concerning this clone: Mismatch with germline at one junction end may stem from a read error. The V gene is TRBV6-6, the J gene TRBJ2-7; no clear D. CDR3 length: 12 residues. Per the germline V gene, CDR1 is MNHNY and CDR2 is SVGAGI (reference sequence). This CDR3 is CASSYSEVPSSF. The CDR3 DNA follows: TGTGCCAGCAGTTACTCAGAAGTCCCCTCTTCCTTC.

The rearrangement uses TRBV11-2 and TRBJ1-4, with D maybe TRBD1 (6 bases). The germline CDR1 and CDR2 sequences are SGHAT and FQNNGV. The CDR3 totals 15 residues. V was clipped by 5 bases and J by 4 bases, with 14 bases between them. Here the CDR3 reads CASSPGGLYNEKLFF. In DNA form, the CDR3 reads TGTGCCAGCAGCCCGGGGGGCCTCTATAATGAAAAACTGTTTTTT.

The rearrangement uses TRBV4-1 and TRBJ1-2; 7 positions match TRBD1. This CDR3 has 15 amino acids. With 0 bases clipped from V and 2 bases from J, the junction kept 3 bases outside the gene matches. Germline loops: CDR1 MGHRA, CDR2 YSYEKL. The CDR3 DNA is TGCGCCAGCAGCCAAGAAGGGGGCCCAAACTATGGCTACACCTTC. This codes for CASSQEGGPNYGYTF.

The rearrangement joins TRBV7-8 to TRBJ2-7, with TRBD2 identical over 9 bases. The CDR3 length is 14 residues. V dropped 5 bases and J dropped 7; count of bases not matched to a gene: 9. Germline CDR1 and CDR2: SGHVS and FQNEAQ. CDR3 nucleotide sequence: TGTGCCAGCAGCCCCGGGACTAGCCCTAAGGAGCAGTACTTC. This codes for CASSPGTSPKEQYF.

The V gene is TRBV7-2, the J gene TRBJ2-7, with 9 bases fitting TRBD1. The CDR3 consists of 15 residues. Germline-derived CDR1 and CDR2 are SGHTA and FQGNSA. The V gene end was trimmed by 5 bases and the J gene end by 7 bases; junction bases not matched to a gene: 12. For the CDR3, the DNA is TGTGCCAGCAGCCCCCCCGGGACAGGGATGTGGGAGCAGTACTTC. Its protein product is CASSPPGTGMWEQYF. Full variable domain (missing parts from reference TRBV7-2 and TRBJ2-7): GAGVSQSPSNKVTEKGKDVELRCDPISGHTALYWYRQSLGQGLEFLIYFQGNSAPDKSGLPSDRFSAERTGGSVSTLTIQRTQQEDSAVYLCASSPPGTGMWEQYFGPGTRLTVT.